The 25 T cell receptor beta chains below all came from one sample that was sequenced in a study of T cell clones after liver transplantation. Method: immunoSEQ multiplex PCR; TCRdb's copy keeps in-frame clones and lacks some. This table holds under 130,000 clones, under 90% found once. The sample here was CD4+ T cells from blood, taken approximately 50 months after liver transplant. The source is a human patient who received a liver transplant. These T cells may partly come from the graft donor.

This chain's CDR3 is CASSPQTSGRYETQYF. For the CDR3, the DNA is TGTGCCAGCTCACCACAGACTAGCGGGAGGTACGAGACCCAGTACTTC. V is TRBV18 and J is TRBJ2-5; 13 bases are a match to TRBD2. The V gene's germline CDR1 is KGHSH and CDR2 LQKENI. The V segment lost 1 base and the J segment 5 bases; nucleotides outside the gene matches: 4. The CDR3 length is 16 residues. Using reference TRBV18 and TRBJ2-5 for the parts outside the CDR3, the full variable domain is NAGVMQNPRHLVRRRGQEARLRCSPMKGHSHVYWYRQLPEEGLKFMVYLQKENIIDESGMPKERFSAEFPKEGPSILRIQQVVRGDSAAYFCASSPQTSGRYETQYFGPGTRLLVL.

This chain connects TRBV11-2 to TRBJ1-2; 8 nucleotides align to TRBD1. Germline trimming cut 5 bases from V and 8 bases from J; bases unmatched to any gene: 7. This CDR3 contains 13 residues. The germline gives CDR1 SGHAT, CDR2 FQNNGV. Here the CDR3 DNA reads TGTGCCAGCAGCCCGGACAGGGAACGCGGCTACACCTTC. Translating gives CASSPDRERGYTF.

V and J are TRBV6-5 and TRBJ2-2; no reliable D call. The CDR3 extends over 14 amino acids. The V gene's germline CDR1 is MNHEY and CDR2 SVGAGI. Trimming took 4 bases from V and 3 from J, leaving 9 bases between them. The CDR3: CASSFGRDTGELFF. The CDR3 region has the DNA TGTGCCAGCAGTTTCGGCAGAGACACCGGGGAGCTGTTTTTT.

The V gene is TRBV6-5, the J gene TRBJ1-4; TRBD1 is a possible D gene (6 bases). The CDR3 has 16 residues. Between the trimmed V and J ends, which lost 2 bases and 8 bases, there was a span of 18 bases. CDR1 and CDR2 from the germline V gene are MNHEY and SVGAGI. The CDR3 loop is CASSYRRFGGAEKLFF. The CDR3 bases are TGTGCCAGCAGTTACCGTAGGTTCGGGGGGGCGGAAAAACTGTTTTTT.

This clone has just a few counts. The chain combines TRBV19 with TRBJ2-3; 10 nucleotides align to TRBD2. The CDR3 runs to 16 residues. With 5 bases clipped from V and 0 bases from J, the junction kept 5 bases outside the gene matches. Germline V CDR1 and CDR2: LNHDA, SQIVND (reference sequence). CDR3 amino acids: CASSLLAGSSTDTQYF. CDR3 nucleotide sequence: TGTGCCAGTAGTCTACTAGCGGGATCTAGCACAGATACGCAGTATTTT.

This chain connects TRBV10-2 to TRBJ2-3; 12 nucleotides line up with TRBD2. J lost 6 bases, V lost 8 bases, and 6 bases had no gene match. Germline CDR1 reads WSHSY; CDR2 reads SAAADI. There are 14 residues in the CDR3. The CDR3 protein is CASHVTSGRDTQYF. The CDR3 bases are TGCGCCAGCCACGTCACTAGCGGGAGGGATACGCAGTATTTT.

The chain uses TRBV5-1 and TRBJ2-2, with a possible D match to TRBD1 (6 bases). Germline CDR1 is SGHRS and CDR2 is YFSETQ. The CDR3 runs 15 residues. Trimming took off 1 base at V and 4 bases at J, with 11 bases between the two ends. CDR3 nucleotide sequence: TGCGCCAGCAGCTTGATGACCAGGGGCACCGGGGAGCTGTTTTTT. Amino acids: CASSLMTRGTGELFF. The variable domain in full, with the rest retrieved from reference TRBV5-1 and TRBJ2-2, is KAGVTQTPRYLIKTRGQQVTLSCSPISGHRSVSWYQQTPGQGLQFLFEYFSETQRNKGNFPGRFSGRQFSNSRSEMNVSTLELGDSALYLCASSLMTRGTGELFFGEGSRLTVL.

This clone has a handful of counts. The chain has TRBV30 and TRBJ2-1; TRBD2 is a possible D gene (6 bases). CDR1 is GTSNPN and CDR2 is SVGIG in the germline V gene (reference sequence). V was trimmed by 6 bases and J by 3 bases, leaving 9 bases between them. This CDR3 is built from 12 residues. The DNA for the CDR3 is TGTGCCTGTAGCGGCAACTACAATGAGCAGTTCTTC. This encodes CACSGNYNEQFF.

This clone was observed at least ten times. The V call is TRBV5-1, the J call TRBJ2-6, with unresolved D. CDR3 length: 15 residues. Germline V gene sequence: CDR1 SGHRS, CDR2 YFSETQ. V was clipped by 2 bases and J by 1 base, with 7 bases between them. The CDR3 DNA reads as TGCGCCAGCAGCTTTAGGATGTCTGGGGCCAACGTCCTGACTTTC. Its protein is CASSFRMSGANVLTF. Filled out from reference TRBV5-1 and TRBJ2-6, the complete variable domain reads KAGVTQTPRYLIKTRGQQVTLSCSPISGHRSVSWYQQTPGQGLQFLFEYFSETQRNKGNFPGRFSGRQFSNSRSEMNVSTLELGDSALYLCASSFRMSGANVLTFGAGSRLTVL.

The chain couples TRBV7-7 to TRBJ2-2; possibly TRBD1 for D (5 bases). The CDR3 extends over 15 amino acids. The V gene lost 4 bases and the J gene lost 4 bases, with 13 bases spanning the gap. Germline CDR1 and CDR2: SSHAT and FNYEAQ (reference sequence). The chain's CDR3 is CASSSRGASTGELFF. DNA of the CDR3: TGTGCCAGCAGCTCCCGTGGGGCCAGCACCGGGGAGCTGTTTTTT.

The genes are TRBV28 and TRBJ2-5, with D unresolved. V dropped 2 bases and J dropped 0 bases, with 10 bases sitting between them. Germline V gene data show CDR1 as MDHEN and CDR2 as SYDVKM. The CDR3 spans 15 residues. The CDR3 nucleotides read TGTGCCAGCAGTTTACCGGGCCAGTACCAAGAGACCCAGTACTTC. It specifies CASSLPGQYQETQYF.

V and J are TRBV11-2 and TRBJ2-7, with D tentatively TRBD2 (5 bases). Germline values: CDR1 SGHAT, CDR2 FQNNGV. The germline V and J ends were trimmed by 5 bases and 3 bases, with 11 bases remaining between them. The CDR3 runs 13 residues. CDR3 residues: CASSRTRDYEQYF. CDR3 DNA sequence: TGTGCCAGCAGCCGTACCCGGGACTACGAGCAGTACTTC.

Only a few counts were recorded for this clone. J is TRBJ2-7 and V is TRBV21-1; TRBD1 reflects the table's D call only, with no check against the DNA. TRBV21-1 is classified as a pseudogene. The CDR3 runs to 12 residues. DNA of the CDR3: TGTGCCAGCGTTACAGGGGGCGGCGAGCAGTACTTC. Its protein is CASVTGGGEQYF.

The chain links TRBV5-6 to TRBJ1-6, with D unclear. The germline V gene has CDR1 SGHDT and CDR2 YYEEEE. CDR3 size: 13 residues. Trimming removed 4 bases at V and 10 bases at J, with 12 bases between. The CDR3 region has the DNA TGTGCCAGCAGCGCCAACCCCGTGTCACCCCTCCACTTT. It encodes CASSANPVSPLHF.

V is TRBV11-2 and J is TRBJ1-2, with D possibly TRBD1 on 6 matching bases. Deletions cut 5 bases from V and 4 bases from J, with 8 bases between. CDR3 length: 12 residues. Germline V lookup: CDR1 SGHAT, CDR2 FQNNGV. The CDR3, as DNA: TGTGCCAGCAGCCCGGACAGCTATGGCTACACCTTC. It encodes CASSPDSYGYTF.

In DNA form, the CDR3 reads TGTGCCAGCAGTGAAGGACAGGTTTACGAGCAGTACTTC. Encoded protein: CASSEGQVYEQYF. The chain recombines TRBV2 with TRBJ2-7; TRBD1 is a possible D gene (6 bases). Germline V CDR1 and CDR2: SNHLY, FYNNEI. Trimming removed 1 base from V and 4 bases from J, with 8 bases in between. This CDR3 spans 13 amino acids.

This chain links TRBV4-2 with TRBJ2-3; 8 nucleotides match TRBD2. Germline loops: CDR1 LGHNA, CDR2 YNFKEQ. The J segment lost 4 bases and the V segment lost 0 bases, leaving 9 bases of the junction unmatched. This CDR3 has 17 residues. The DNA for the CDR3 is TGTGCCAGCAGCCAAGAGCCGTCCGGGAGGGCAGCAGATACGCAGTATTTT. Protein: CASSQEPSGRAADTQYF.

The CDR3 DNA reads TGTGCCAGTAGTATAAGCGGGGGCAGGAGGAACACTGAAGCTTTCTTT. Its protein is CASSISGGRRNTEAFF. The chain couples TRBV19 to TRBJ1-1; D is possibly TRBD1 (6 bases). CDR3 length equals 16 residues. Trimming took off 2 bases at V and 1 base at J, with 14 bases between the two ends. Germline loops: CDR1 LNHDA, CDR2 SQIVND (reference sequence).

V is TRBV6-5 and J is TRBJ1-5, with unresolved D. With 5 bases removed from V and 1 base from J, the gap between germline ends came to 12 bases. Germline lookup yields CDR1 MNHEY and CDR2 SVGAGI. The CDR3 runs 15 residues. In nucleotides, the CDR3 is TGTGCCAGCAGTAATATACCCGTGAGCAATCAGCCCCAGCATTTT. Translated: CASSNIPVSNQPQHF.

The chain employs TRBV27 and TRBJ1-5, with 8 positions matching TRBD1. Germline CDR1 is MNHEY and CDR2 is SMNVEV (reference sequence). The V gene end was trimmed by 6 bases and the J gene end by 5 bases; junction bases not matched to a gene: 6. There are 14 residues in the CDR3. The CDR3 is CASRSGQGYQPQHF. As DNA, the CDR3 is TGTGCCAGCAGATCTGGACAGGGATATCAGCCCCAGCATTTT.

The chain uses TRBV5-1 and TRBJ2-1; 13 positions match TRBD2. The CDR3 loop spans 16 amino acids. In germline, CDR1 is SGHRS, CDR2 YFSETQ. J gave up 4 bases and V 7 bases, and 8 bases lay outside the gene matches. For the CDR3, the DNA is TGCGCCAGCTCCGGACTAGCGGGAGCAAGGTACAATGAGCAGTTCTTC. It translates to CASSGLAGARYNEQFF.

The V call is TRBV18, the J call TRBJ2-3; TRBD2 aligns across 8 bases. Losses at the gene ends were 6 bases for V and 4 bases for J; bases not matched to a gene: 12. Germline lookup yields CDR1 KGHSH and CDR2 LQKENI. CDR3 length: 16 residues. In nucleotides, the CDR3 is TGTGCCAGCTCCCGTGGACTAGCATCGATCGCAGATACGCAGTATTTT. This translates into CASSRGLASIADTQYF.

This clone was seen a few times. This chain uses TRBV21-1 with TRBJ2-1; TRBD2 is the table's D call, not checked against the DNA. TRBV21-1 represents a pseudogene. The CDR3 is 14 amino acids. In nucleotides, the CDR3 is TGTGCCAGCACCGCTCCCGGGTCCTACAATGAGCAGTTCTTC. This codes for CASTAPGSYNEQFF.

The chain uses TRBV5-1 and TRBJ2-2; D is possibly TRBD1 or TRBD2 (5 bases each). The CDR3 is 14 residues long. V was clipped by 1 base and J by 4 bases, with 8 bases between them. Looked up from germline, CDR1 is SGHRS and CDR2 is YFSETQ. CDR3 bases: TGCGCCAGCAGCTTGTCAGGGAGCACCGGGGAGCTGTTTTTT. Its protein is CASSLSGSTGELFF.

The rearrangement joins TRBV5-1 to TRBJ2-3; D remains ambiguous. The CDR3 totals 16 residues. Looked up from germline, CDR1 is SGHRS and CDR2 is YFSETQ. V was trimmed by 4 bases and J by 0 bases, leaving 15 bases between them. CDR3 amino acids: CASSAGHEESTDTQYF. The CDR3 DNA is TGCGCCAGCAGCGCTGGTCACGAGGAAAGCACAGATACGCAGTATTTT.